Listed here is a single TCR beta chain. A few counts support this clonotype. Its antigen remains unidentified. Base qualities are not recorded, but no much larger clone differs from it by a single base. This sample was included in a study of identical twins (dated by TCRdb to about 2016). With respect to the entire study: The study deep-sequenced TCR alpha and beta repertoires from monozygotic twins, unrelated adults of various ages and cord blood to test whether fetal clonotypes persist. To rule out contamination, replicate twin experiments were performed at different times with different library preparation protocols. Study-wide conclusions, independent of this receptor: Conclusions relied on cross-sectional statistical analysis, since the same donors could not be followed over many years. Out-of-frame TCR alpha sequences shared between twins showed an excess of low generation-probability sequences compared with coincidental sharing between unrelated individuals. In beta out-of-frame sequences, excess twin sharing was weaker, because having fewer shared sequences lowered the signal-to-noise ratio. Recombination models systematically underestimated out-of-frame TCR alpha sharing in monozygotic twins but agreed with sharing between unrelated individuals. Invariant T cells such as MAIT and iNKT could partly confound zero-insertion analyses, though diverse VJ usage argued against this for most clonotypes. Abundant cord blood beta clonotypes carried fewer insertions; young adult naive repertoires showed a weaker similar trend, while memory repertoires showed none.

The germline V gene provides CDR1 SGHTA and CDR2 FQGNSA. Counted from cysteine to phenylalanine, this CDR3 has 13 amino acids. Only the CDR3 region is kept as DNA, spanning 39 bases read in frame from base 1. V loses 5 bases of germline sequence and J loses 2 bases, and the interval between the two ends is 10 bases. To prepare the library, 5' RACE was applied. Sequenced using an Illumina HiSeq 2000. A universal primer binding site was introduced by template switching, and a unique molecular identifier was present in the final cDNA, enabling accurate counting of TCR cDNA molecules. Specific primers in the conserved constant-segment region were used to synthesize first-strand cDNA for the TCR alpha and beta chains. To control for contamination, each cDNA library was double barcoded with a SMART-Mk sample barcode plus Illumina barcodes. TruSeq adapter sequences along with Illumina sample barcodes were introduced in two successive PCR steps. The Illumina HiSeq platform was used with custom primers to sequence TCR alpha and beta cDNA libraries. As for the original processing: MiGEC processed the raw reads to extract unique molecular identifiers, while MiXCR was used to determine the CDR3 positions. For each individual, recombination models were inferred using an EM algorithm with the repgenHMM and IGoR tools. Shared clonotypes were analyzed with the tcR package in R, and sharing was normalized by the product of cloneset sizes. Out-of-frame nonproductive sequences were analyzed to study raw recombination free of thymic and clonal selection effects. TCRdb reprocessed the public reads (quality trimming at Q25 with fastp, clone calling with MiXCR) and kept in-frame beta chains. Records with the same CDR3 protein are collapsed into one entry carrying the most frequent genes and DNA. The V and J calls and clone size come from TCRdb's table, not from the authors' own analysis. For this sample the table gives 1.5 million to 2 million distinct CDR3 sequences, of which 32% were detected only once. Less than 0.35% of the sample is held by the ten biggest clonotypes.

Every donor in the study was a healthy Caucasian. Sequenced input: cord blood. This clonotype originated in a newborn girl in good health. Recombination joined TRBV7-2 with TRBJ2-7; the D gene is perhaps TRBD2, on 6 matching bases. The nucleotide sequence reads TGTGCCAGCAGCCGGGACTTCGCCTACGAGCAGTACTTC. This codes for CASSRDFAYEQYF.